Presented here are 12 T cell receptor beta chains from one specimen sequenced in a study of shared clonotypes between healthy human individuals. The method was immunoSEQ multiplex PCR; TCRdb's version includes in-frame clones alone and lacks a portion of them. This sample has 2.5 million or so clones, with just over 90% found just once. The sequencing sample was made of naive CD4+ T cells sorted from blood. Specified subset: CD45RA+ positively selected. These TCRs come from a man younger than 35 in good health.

In DNA form, the CDR3 reads TGTGCCAGCAGCTTGTCCCCGGGGGGTCTGTACTTC. This encodes CASSLSPGGLYF. The chain is built from TRBV5-4 and TRBJ2-5, with 7 bases matching TRBD2. With V trimmed by 1 base and J by 13 bases, 7 bases remained unmatched. Per germline, CDR1 SGHNT and CDR2 YYREEE (reference sequence). This CDR3 comprises 12 residues.

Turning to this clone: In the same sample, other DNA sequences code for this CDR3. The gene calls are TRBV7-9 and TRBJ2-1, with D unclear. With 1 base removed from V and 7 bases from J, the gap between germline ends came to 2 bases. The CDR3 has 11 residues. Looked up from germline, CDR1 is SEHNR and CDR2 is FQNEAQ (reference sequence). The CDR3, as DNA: TGTGCCAGCAGCTTAGTTAATGAGCAGTTCTTC. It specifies CASSLVNEQFF.

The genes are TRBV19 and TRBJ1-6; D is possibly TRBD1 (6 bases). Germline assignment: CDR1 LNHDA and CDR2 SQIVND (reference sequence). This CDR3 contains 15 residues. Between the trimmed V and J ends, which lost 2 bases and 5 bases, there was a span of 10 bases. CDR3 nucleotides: TGTGCCAGTAGTATAATGTCAGGGGATAATTCACCCCTCCACTTT. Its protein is CASSIMSGDNSPLHF. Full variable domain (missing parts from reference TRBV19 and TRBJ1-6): DGGITQSPKYLFRKEGQNVTLSCEQNLNHDAMYWYRQDPGQGLRLIYYSQIVNDFQKGDIAEGYSVSREKKESFPLTVTSAQKNPTAFYLCASSIMSGDNSPLHFGNGTRLTVT.

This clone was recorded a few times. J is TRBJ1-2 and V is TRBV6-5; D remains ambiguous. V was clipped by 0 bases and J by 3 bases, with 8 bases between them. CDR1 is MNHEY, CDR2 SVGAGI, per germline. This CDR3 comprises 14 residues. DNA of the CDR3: TGTGCCAGCAGTTACTCTAGCCAGCACTATGGCTACACCTTC. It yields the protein CASSYSSQHYGYTF.

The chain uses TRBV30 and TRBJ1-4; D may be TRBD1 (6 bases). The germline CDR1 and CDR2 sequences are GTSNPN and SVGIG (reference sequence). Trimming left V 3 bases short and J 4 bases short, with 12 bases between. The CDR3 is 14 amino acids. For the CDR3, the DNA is TGTGCCTGGAGCAAACAGGGTATTAATGAAAAACTGTTTTTT. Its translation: CAWSKQGINEKLFF.

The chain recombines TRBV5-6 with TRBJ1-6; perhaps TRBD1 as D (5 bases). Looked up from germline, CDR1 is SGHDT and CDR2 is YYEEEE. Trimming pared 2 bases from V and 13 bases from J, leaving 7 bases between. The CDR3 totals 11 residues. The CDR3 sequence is CASSFGGPLHF. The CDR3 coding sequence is TGTGCCAGCAGCTTTGGGGGGCCCCTCCACTTT. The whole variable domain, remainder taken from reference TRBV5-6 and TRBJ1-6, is DAGVTQSPTHLIKTRGQQVTLRCSPKSGHDTVSWYQQALGQGPQFIFQYYEEEERQRGNFPDRFSGHQFPNYSSELNVNALLLGDSALYLCASSFGGPLHFGNGTRLTVT.

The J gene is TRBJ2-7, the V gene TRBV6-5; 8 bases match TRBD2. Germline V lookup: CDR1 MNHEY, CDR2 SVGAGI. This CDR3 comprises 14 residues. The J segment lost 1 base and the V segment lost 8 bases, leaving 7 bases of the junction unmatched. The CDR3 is CASSRGGKSYEQYF. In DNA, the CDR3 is TGTGCCAGCTCCCGGGGGGGCAAATCCTACGAGCAGTACTTC.

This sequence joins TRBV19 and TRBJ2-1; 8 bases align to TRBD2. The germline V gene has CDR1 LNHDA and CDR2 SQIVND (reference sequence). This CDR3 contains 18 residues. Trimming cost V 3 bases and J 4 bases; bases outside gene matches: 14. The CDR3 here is CASSIGLAGKEGYNEQFF. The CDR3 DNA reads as TGTGCCAGTAGTATCGGATTAGCGGGAAAGGAGGGATACAATGAGCAGTTCTTC. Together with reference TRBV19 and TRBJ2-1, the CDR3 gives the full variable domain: DGGITQSPKYLFRKEGQNVTLSCEQNLNHDAMYWYRQDPGQGLRLIYYSQIVNDFQKGDIAEGYSVSREKKESFPLTVTSAQKNPTAFYLCASSIGLAGKEGYNEQFFGPGTRLTVL.

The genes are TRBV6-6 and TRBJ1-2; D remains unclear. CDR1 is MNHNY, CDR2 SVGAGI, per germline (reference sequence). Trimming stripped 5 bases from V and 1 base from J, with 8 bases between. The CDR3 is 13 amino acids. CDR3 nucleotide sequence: TGTGCCAGCAGTCTGAGGAATAACTATGGCTACACCTTC. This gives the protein CASSLRNNYGYTF.

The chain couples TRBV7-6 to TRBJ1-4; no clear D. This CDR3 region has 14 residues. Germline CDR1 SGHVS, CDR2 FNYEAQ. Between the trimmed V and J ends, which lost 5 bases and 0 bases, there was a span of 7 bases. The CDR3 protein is CASSVGTTNEKLFF. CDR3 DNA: TGTGCCAGCAGCGTGGGGACAACTAATGAAAAACTGTTTTTT.

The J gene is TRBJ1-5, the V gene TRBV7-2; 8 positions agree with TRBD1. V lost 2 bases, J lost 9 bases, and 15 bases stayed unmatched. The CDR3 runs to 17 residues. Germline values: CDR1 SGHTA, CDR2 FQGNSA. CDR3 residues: CASSLYMFFGQGGPQHF. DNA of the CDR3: TGTGCCAGCAGCTTATATATGTTTTTCGGACAGGGAGGGCCCCAGCATTTT.

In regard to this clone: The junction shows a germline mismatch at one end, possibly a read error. The DNA for the CDR3 is TGTGCCAGCAGTAAAGCCGGGACAGACTATGGCTACACCTTC. Residues: CASSKAGTDYGYTF. This rearrangement joins TRBV6-1 to TRBJ1-2, with 7 bases lining up with TRBD1. CDR3 length equals 14 residues. Germline V gene data show CDR1 as MNHNS and CDR2 as SASEGT.